A selection of T cell receptor beta chains follows, all from one sample in a study of OX40 agonist ivuxolimab in advanced cancers. This table comes from immunoSEQ multiplex PCR, and its TCRdb copy is limited to in-frame clones, with some not included. Counted here are around 92,000 clones, roughly 82% occurring once; the ten biggest clones make up roughly 2.5%. Sample: CD4+ or CD8+ T cells sorted from blood, taken in a trial of the OX40 agonist ivuxolimab. Source of these receptors: an adult with an advanced solid tumor such as melanoma, head and neck, liver or kidney cancer. CDR3s include the opening cysteine and the closing phenylalanine or tryptophan. The D gene is left open where the match is weak. Expanded clones are given a class, and other clones once, few, many or no size at all.

J gene	V gene	clone size	D gene	CDR3 DNA	CDR3 protein
TRBJ2-7	TRBV28	NA	TRBD2	TGTGCCAGCAGTCCGAAACTAGCGGGGGTTTACGAGCAGTACTTC	CASSPKLAGVYEQYF
TRBJ2-3	TRBV6-9	NA	NA	TGTGCCAGCAGTTACTCGGCCGATCTCCCAGATACGCAGTATTTT	CASSYSADLPDTQYF
TRBJ2-1	TRBV5-1	NA	NA	TGCGCCAGCAGCTTGGAGGCTCTGTCCTACAATGAGCAGTTCTTC	CASSLEALSYNEQFF
TRBJ2-3	TRBV12-5	NA	TRBD1	TGTGCTAGTGGTACTGGACAGGTCGGCACAGATACGCAGTATTTT	CASGTGQVGTDTQYF
TRBJ1-6	TRBV7-2	NA	TRBD1	TGTGCCAGCAGCTTAGCGAGGAGGGGGCAAGCACCCCTCCACTTT	CASSLARRGQAPLHF
TRBJ2-3	TRBV5-1	NA	TRBD2	TGCGCCAGCAGCACTCAGATGTTAGCGGGGGGTACTAGCACAGATACGCAGTATTTT	CASSTQMLAGGTSTDTQYF
TRBJ2-5	TRBV6-6	few	NA	TGTGCCAGCAGTTACGATCTGTTGGGAGAGACCCAGTACTTC	CASSYDLLGETQYF
TRBJ2-2	TRBV28	NA	NA	TGTGCCACCCAAAATGGGCGGACAGACACCGGGGAGCTGTTTTTT	CATQNGRTDTGELFF
TRBJ1-4	TRBV11-2	once	TRBD1	TGTGCCAGCAGCCAACAGGGGGCAGGAGAAAAACTGTTTTTT	CASSQQGAGEKLFF
TRBJ1-6	TRBV13	few	NA	TGTGCCAGCAACCATTTAGGGAATTCACCCCTCCACTTT	CASNHLGNSPLHF
TRBJ1-4	TRBV6-5	NA	NA	TGTGCCAGCAGTTATGATTGGGGGAGTGAAAAACTGTTTTTT	CASSYDWGSEKLFF
TRBJ1-1	TRBV6-5	NA	NA	TGTGCCAGCAGGATAGGGTCCTACTGGAACACTGAAGCTTTCTTT	CASRIGSYWNTEAFF
TRBJ2-5	TRBV10-3	NA	NA	TGTGCCATCAGTGACGGGGACATCCAAGAGACCCAGTACTTC	CAISDGDIQETQYF
TRBJ2-2	TRBV5-1	NA	TRBD2	TGCGCCAGCAGCCAAGGACTAGCGGGGGCCCGCACCGGGGAGCTGTTTTTT	CASSQGLAGARTGELFF
TRBJ2-3	TRBV19	NA	TRBD1	TGTGCCAGTAGGAAAGAAGACAGGGGAGATACGCAGTATTTT	CASRKEDRGDTQYF
TRBJ1-2	TRBV12-5	NA	NA	TGTGCTAGTGGTTTGGAGGTACCTTCATATGACGGCTACACCTTC	CASGLEVPSYDGYTF
TRBJ1-5	TRBV28	NA	NA	TGTGCCAGCAGTTTAAAGGGGTATAGCAATCAGCCCCAGCATTTT	CASSLKGYSNQPQHF
TRBJ2-2	TRBV9	once	TRBD1	TGTGCCAGCAGCCCAGGGACAGGGGACGGGGCGGCCGGGGAGCTGTTTTTT	CASSPGTGDGAAGELFF
TRBJ1-1	TRBV2	NA	TRBD1	TGTGCCAGCAGTGCCAGGACAGGGGGCGCCGACACTGAAGCTTTCTTT	CASSARTGGADTEAFF
TRBJ1-1	TRBV28	NA	NA	TGTGCCAGCAGGTCCTTGAACACTGAAGCTTTCTTT	CASRSLNTEAFF
TRBJ1-5	TRBV7-2	NA	NA	TGTGCCAGCAGCTTAGGTGATGCGGGCAATCAGCCCCAGCATTTT	CASSLGDAGNQPQHF
TRBJ1-2	TRBV29-1	NA	TRBD1	TGCAGCGCCGGGGGAACAGGGGAGGGCTACACCTTC	CSAGGTGEGYTF
TRBJ2-3	TRBV18	NA	TRBD2	TGTGCCAGCTCGGCCCTCATGACTAGCTCCACAGATACGCAGTATTTT	CASSALMTSSTDTQYF
TRBJ1-2	TRBV10-3	NA	NA	TGTGCCATCAGTGAGGAGGCAGGCTATGGCTACACCTTC	CAISEEAGYGYTF
TRBJ1-2	TRBV10-3	NA	TRBD1	TGTGCCACAAAAGGGACAGGGACCTCCAACTATGGCTACACCTTC	CATKGTGTSNYGYTF
TRBJ1-6	TRBV2	few	NA	TGTGCCAGCAGTTCTTATAATTCACCCCTCCACTTT	CASSSYNSPLHF
TRBJ1-2	TRBV5-6	NA	NA	TGTGCCAGCAGGGATGCCGGGACGGAAGGCTACACCTTC	CASRDAGTEGYTF